A selection of T cell receptor beta chains follows, all from one sample in a study of beta chain features in type 1 diabetes. Assay: immunoSEQ multiplex PCR; the TCRdb copy retains only in-frame clones and omits some. The sample carries around 120,000 clones, around 15% recorded once. The sequenced sample was central memory CD4+ T cells from blood. The source is a man younger than 35 with type 1 diabetes. CDR3s include the opening cysteine and the closing phenylalanine or tryptophan. Fields, in order: V gene, CDR3 protein.

TRBV11-2 | CASRPRDRVDGEQYF
TRBV18 | CASSPPGAQYF
TRBV10-3 | CASRKTGSNEKLFF
TRBV5-1 | CASSLERTAHGYTF
TRBV30 | CAWSVRAYGYTF
TRBV9 | CASSVAQVPDTQYF
TRBV7-2 | CASSLGGDMDTQYF
TRBV9 | CASSVDAGEIFF
TRBV28 | CASRRGLAGADTQYF
TRBV6-5 | CASSYWLAGGQETQYF
TRBV18 | CASSPPGTGSSGANVLTF
TRBV5-1 | CASSLVLASYEQYF
TRBV21-1 | CASSNTGELFF
TRBV2 | CASRDWTGWTEAFF
TRBV2 | CASRLTAGADTGELFF
TRBV5-1 | CASSLGPVNTEAFF
TRBV29-1 | CSVELLPGGYGYTF
TRBV28 | CASSPIGLGTDTQYF
TRBV7-9 | CASRFGPTDIMRSDTQYF
TRBV18 | CASSPSAATYNEQFF
TRBV27 | CASSLGGYEQYF
TRBV30 | CAWEIQGNTEAFF
TRBV6-1 | CASSLAFSSYEQYF
TRBV5-1 | CASSLRGDKAEGYTF
TRBV30 | CAWRTPSYEQYF
TRBV30 | CAWSVLGPHEQYF
TRBV7-2 | CASSLEYRGGTDTQYF
TRBV7-2 | CASSPGDALEQYF
TRBV18 | CASSPPGTVKETQYF
TRBV29-1 | CSVEASSRRDTEAFF
TRBV9 | CASSAQGVAGNEQFF
TRBV4-3 | CASSQETGSNEQYF
TRBV2 | CASSVGDSKNQPQHF
TRBV6-1 | CASRAGDTQYF
TRBV5-6 | CASNVGGSYGYTF
TRBV28 | CASSFLQGGDEKLFF
TRBV30 | CAWAEGLHSNQPQHF
TRBV18 | CASSPPGGNEQFF
TRBV28 | CASSFVGKETQYF
TRBV5-4 | CASSWQWDYGYTF
TRBV30 | CAWSVRRADTQYF
TRBV29-1 | CSSARLAGDTDTQYF